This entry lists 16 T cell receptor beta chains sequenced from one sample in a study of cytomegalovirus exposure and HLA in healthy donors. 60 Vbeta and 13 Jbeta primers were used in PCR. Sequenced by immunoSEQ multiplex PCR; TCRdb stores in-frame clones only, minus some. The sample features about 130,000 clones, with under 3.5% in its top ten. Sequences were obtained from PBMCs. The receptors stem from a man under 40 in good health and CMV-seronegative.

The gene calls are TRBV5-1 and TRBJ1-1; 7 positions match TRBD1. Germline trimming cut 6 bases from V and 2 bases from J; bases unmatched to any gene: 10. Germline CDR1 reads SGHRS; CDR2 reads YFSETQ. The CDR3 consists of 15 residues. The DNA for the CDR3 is TGCGCCAGCACCGTTACAGGGGTTGGAAACACTGAAGCTTTCTTT. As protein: CASTVTGVGNTEAFF.

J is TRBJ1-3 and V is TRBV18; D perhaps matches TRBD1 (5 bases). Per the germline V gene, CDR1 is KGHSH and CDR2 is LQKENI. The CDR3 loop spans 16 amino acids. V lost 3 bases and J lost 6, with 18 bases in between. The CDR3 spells CASSPSSTGALNTIYF. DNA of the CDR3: TGTGCCAGCTCACCTTCCTCAACTGGGGCCCTAAACACCATATATTTT.

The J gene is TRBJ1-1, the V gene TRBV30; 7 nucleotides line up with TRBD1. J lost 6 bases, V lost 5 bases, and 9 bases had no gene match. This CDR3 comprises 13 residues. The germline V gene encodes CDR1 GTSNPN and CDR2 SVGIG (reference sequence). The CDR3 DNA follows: TGTGCCTGGGGCACCACAGGGGATGCTGAAGCTTTCTTT. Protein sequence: CAWGTTGDAEAFF.

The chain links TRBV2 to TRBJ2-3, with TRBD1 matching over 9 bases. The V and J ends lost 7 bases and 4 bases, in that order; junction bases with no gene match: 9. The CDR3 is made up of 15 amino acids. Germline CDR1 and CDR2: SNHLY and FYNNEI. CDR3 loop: CASTLGQGRPDTQYF. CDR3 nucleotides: TGTGCCAGCACCTTGGGACAGGGCCGCCCAGATACGCAGTATTTT.

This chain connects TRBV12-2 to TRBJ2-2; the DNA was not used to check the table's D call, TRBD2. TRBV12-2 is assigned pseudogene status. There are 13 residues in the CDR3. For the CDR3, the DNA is TGTGCAAGTCGCGATGGACTAGCCGGGGAGCTGTTTTTT. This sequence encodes CASRDGLAGELFF.

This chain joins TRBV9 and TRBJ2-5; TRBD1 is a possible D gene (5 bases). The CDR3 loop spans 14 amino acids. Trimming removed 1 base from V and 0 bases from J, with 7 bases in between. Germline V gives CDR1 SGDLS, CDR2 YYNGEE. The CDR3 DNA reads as TGTGCCAGCAGCGTAAAGGGGTACCAAGAGACCCAGTACTTC. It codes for CASSVKGYQETQYF. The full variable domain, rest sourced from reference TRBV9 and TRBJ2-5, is DSGVTQTPKHLITATGQRVTLRCSPRSGDLSVYWYQQSLDQGLQFLIQYYNGEERAKGNILERFSAQQFPDLHSELNLSSLELGDSALYFCASSVKGYQETQYFGPGTRLLVL.

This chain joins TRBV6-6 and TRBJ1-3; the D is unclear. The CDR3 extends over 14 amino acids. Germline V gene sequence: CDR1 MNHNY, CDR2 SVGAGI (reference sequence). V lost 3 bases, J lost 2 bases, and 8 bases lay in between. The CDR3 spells CASSYSPAGNTIYF. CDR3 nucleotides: TGTGCCAGCAGTTATAGCCCTGCTGGAAACACCATATATTTT.

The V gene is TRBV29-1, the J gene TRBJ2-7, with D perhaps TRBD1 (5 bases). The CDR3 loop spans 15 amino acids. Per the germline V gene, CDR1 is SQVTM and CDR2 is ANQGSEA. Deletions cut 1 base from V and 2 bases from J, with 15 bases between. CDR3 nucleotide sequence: TGCAGCGTTGAAGGGCCCCAGGGAAGGACCTACGAGCAGTACTTC. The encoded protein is CSVEGPQGRTYEQYF.

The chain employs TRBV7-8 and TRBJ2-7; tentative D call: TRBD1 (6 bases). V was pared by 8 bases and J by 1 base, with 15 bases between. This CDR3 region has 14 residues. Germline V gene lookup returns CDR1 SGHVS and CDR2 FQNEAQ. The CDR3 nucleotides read TGTGCCAGCCTCCCAGGGGCAGCTTCCTACGAGCAGTACTTC. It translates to CASLPGAASYEQYF.

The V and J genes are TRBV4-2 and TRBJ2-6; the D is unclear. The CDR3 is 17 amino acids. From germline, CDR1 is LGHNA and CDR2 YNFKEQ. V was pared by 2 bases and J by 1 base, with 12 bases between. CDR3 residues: CASSQFLEASGANVLTF. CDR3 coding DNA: TGTGCCAGCAGCCAATTCCTAGAGGCGTCTGGGGCCAACGTCCTGACTTTC.

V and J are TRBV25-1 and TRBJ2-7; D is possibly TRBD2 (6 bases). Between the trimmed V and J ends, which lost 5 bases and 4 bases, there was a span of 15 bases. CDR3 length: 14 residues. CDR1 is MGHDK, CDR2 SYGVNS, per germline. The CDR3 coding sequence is TGTGCCAGCAGTCCCCTAAGCGGGCTGTACGAGCAGTACTTC. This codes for CASSPLSGLYEQYF.

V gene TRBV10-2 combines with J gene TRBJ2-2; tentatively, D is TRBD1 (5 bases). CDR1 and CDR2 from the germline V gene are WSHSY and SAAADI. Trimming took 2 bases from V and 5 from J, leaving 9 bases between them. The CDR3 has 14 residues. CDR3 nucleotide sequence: TGCGCCAGCAGTGAGACAGGTCCGACCGGGGAGCTGTTTTTT. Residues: CASSETGPTGELFF.

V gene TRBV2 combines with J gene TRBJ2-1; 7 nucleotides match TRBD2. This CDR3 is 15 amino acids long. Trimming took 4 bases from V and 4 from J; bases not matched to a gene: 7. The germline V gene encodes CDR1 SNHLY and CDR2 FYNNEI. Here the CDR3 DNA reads TGTGCCAGCAGTGGGGGGACTATACTTTACAATGAGCAGTTCTTC. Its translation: CASSGGTILYNEQFF.

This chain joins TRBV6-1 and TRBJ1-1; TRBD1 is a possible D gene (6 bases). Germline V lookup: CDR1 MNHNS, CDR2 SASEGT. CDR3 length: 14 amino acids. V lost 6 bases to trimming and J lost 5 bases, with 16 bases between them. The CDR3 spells CASRLTGSLTEAFF. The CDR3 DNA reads TGTGCCAGCAGACTTACAGGGTCGCTGACTGAAGCTTTCTTT.

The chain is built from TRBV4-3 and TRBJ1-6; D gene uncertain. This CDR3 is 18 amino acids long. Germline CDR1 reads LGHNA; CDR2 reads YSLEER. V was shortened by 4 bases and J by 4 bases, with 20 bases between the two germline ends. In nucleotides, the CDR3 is TGCGCCAGCAGCCCTCTACTGGGCGTACGGCTTTATAATTCACCCCTCCACTTT. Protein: CASSPLLGVRLYNSPLHF.

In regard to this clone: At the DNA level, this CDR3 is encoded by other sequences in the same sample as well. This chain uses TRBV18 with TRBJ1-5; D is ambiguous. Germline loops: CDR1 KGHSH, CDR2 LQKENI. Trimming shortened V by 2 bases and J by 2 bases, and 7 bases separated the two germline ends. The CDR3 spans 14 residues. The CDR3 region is CASSPGTGNQPQHF. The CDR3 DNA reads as TGTGCCAGCTCACCAGGTACGGGCAATCAGCCCCAGCATTTT.